Described below is a single T cell receptor (beta chain) sequence and its context. What it binds is unknown. The data originate from a study of T cell responses to AZD1222 COVID-19 vaccine. Study-level information: Second doses were pooled across both intervals (about 4 or about 12 weeks). Findings and limits, study-wide: Nearly half of unique spike-specific TCRs reportedly avoided B.1.351 and B.1.1.7 mutated regions.

The CDR3 extends over 14 amino acids. V was clipped by 5 bases and J by 2 bases, with 12 bases between them. Germline CDR1 reads SEHNR; CDR2 reads FQNEAQ (reference sequence). Produced via immunoSEQ multiplex PCR; TCRdb's table is partial and in-frame only. The table records about 70,000 clones, less than 85% of them present only once. V and J are TRBV7-9 and TRBJ1-2, with D possibly being TRBD1 (6 bases). The sequence was obtained from an adult in good health. The sample here was peripheral blood, taken on day 0 of AZD1222 vaccination. This CDR3 is CASSRRQANYGYTF. CDR3 DNA: TGTGCCAGCAGCCGAAGACAGGCAAACTATGGCTACACCTTC.